A single sample is the source of the 2 T cell receptor beta chains below, sequenced in a study of cytomegalovirus exposure and HLA in healthy donors. 60 Vbeta and 13 Jbeta primers were used in PCR. Using immunoSEQ multiplex PCR, the repertoire was profiled, and TCRdb retains in-frame clones only, with some absent. Here the sample spans about 140,000 clones, roughly 75% being singletons. Sequenced material: PBMCs. All receptors come from a middle-aged man in good health and CMV-seronegative.

The V and J genes are TRBV27 and TRBJ2-7, with TRBD1 identical over 8 bases. The CDR3 totals 14 residues. The junction had 8 bases not matched to a gene; V was cut back by 7 bases and J by 3 bases. Germline V gene sequence: CDR1 MNHEY, CDR2 SMNVEV (reference sequence). CDR3 nucleotide sequence: TGTGCCAGCAAGATCGGGACAGGAATCTACGAGCAGTACTTC. Encoded protein: CASKIGTGIYEQYF.

The rearrangement uses TRBV11-2 and TRBJ1-2; tentative D call: TRBD1 (6 bases). V was trimmed by 5 bases and J by 2 bases, leaving 12 bases between them. The CDR3 sequence is 14 residues long. Germline CDR1 reads SGHAT; CDR2 reads FQNNGV. The CDR3 loop reads CASSANRDNYGYTF. The CDR3 coding sequence is TGTGCCAGCAGCGCCAACAGGGACAACTATGGCTACACCTTC. The full variable domain, rest sourced from reference TRBV11-2 and TRBJ1-2, is EAGVAQSPRYKIIEKRQSVAFWCNPISGHATLYWYQQILGQGPKLLIQFQNNGVVDDSQLPKDRFSAERLKGVDSTLKIQPAKLEDSAVYLCASSANRDNYGYTFGSGTRLTVV.